The 13 T cell receptor beta chains below were found in one sample sequenced in a study of regulatory T cells in long-lasting Graves disease (dated by TCRdb to the early 2020s). The receptor library was made with multiplex PCR. Sequencer: Illumina HiSeq 4000. TCR beta libraries were built with iRepertoire HTBI primers and Arm-PCR amplification of CDR3 regions. TCRdb's own reprocessing of the public reads used fastp at Q25 and MiXCR and kept productive beta chains. One record per CDR3 amino acid sequence lists the most common genes and DNA. This sample is represented by hundreds of thousands of distinct CDR3 sequences; about 14% of them were singletons. Jointly, the top ten make up 22% of the sample. The sample's time point label is to be understood as: newly diagnosed GD, antithyroid drugs for less than 3 months. RNA was extracted from PBMCs in TRIzol for both TCR sequencing and RNA sequencing. The sequencing used peripheral blood mononuclear cells (PBMCs), collected at new diagnosis, from a patient treated with antithyroid drugs. The receptors were sampled from a female donor with Graves disease.

The gene calls are TRBV30 and TRBJ2-3; D is ambiguous. This CDR3 is built from 14 residues. Per germline, CDR1 GTSNPN and CDR2 SVGIG (reference sequence). Deletions cut 4 bases from V and 2 bases from J, with 13 bases between. This chain's CDR3 is CAWNPRSNTDTQYF. CDR3 sequence (DNA): TGTGCCTGGAACCCCAGGTCCAACACAGATACGCAGTATTTT.

This clonotype was counted at least ten times. The V gene is TRBV20-1, the J gene TRBJ2-7, with a tentative D call TRBD2 (7 bases). The CDR3 covers 15 residues. Trimming stripped 6 bases from V and 1 base from J, with 19 bases between. Germline values: CDR1 DFQATT, CDR2 SNEGSKA (reference sequence). CDR3 region: CSANPRGGASYEQYF. As DNA, the CDR3 is TGCAGTGCAAACCCTCGTGGGGGGGCATCCTACGAGCAGTACTTC.

The V gene is TRBV7-9, the J gene TRBJ2-5; TRBD1 or TRBD2 may be the D gene (5 bases each). Trimming took 2 bases from V and 2 from J, leaving 18 bases between them. CDR3 length equals 17 residues. The germline gives CDR1 SEHNR, CDR2 FQNEAQ (reference sequence). The CDR3 region has the DNA TGTGCCAGCAGCTTACCACCGGGACGGGCACAACAAGAGACCCAGTACTTC. Amino acids: CASSLPPGRAQQETQYF. Full variable domain (remainder filled in from reference TRBV7-9 and TRBJ2-5): DTGVSQNPRHKITKRGQNVTFRCDPISEHNRLYWYRQTLGQGPEFLTYFQNEAQLEKSRLLSDRFSAERPKGSFSTLEIQRTEQGDSAMYLCASSLPPGRAQQETQYFGPGTRLLVL.

This clonotype showed up many times. Written as DNA, the CDR3 is TGTGCCTGGAGTTCGCAGGGGAACACTGAAGCTTTCTTT. It codes for CAWSSQGNTEAFF. This chain joins TRBV30 and TRBJ1-1, with D perhaps TRBD1 (5 bases). Germline assignment: CDR1 GTSNPN and CDR2 SVGIG (reference sequence). V was cut by 2 bases and J by 1 base, with 8 bases left in between. The CDR3 is 13 residues long.

Ten or more counts support this clonotype. The rearrangement links TRBV6-1 to TRBJ2-7; 12 bases are a match to TRBD1. CDR3 length: 13 residues. From germline, CDR1 is MNHNS and CDR2 SASEGT. V shed 7 bases and J 4 bases; nucleotides not matched to a gene: 2. For the CDR3, the DNA is TGTGCCAGCAAGGGACAGGGGGCTTACGAGCAGTACTTC. Its translation: CASKGQGAYEQYF.

About this clonotype itself: The junction departs from the called germline gene at one end, perhaps through a read error. V gene TRBV20-1 combines with J gene TRBJ1-5, with 7 bases lining up with TRBD1. This CDR3 is 14 amino acids long. From germline, CDR1 is DFQATT and CDR2 SNEGSKA (reference sequence). The CDR3 nucleotides read TGCGGTGCGACAGGGACCTATAGCAATCAGCCCCAGCATTTT. Translated: CGATGTYSNQPQHF.

With respect to this clonotype: A much larger clone is a single base away; this may be a read error. The chain couples TRBV5-1 to TRBJ1-6, with TRBD1 as a possible D gene (6 bases). CDR3 length: 16 amino acids. V was pared by 0 bases and J by 4 bases, with 11 bases between. Germline V lookup: CDR1 SGHRS, CDR2 YFSETQ. The CDR3, as DNA: TGCGCCAGCAGCTTGGCTGGGACATCTTATAATTCACCCCTCCACTTT. The encoded protein is CASSLAGTSYNSPLHF.

This clonotype appeared once. The chain combines TRBV20-1 with TRBJ1-6; the match to TRBD1 covers 7 bases. Germline values: CDR1 DFQATT, CDR2 SNEGSKA (reference sequence). Unmatched junction bases numbered 14, after V lost 0 bases and J lost 9 bases. The CDR3 consists of 17 residues. The CDR3 sequence: CSARDPGPGTEASPLHF. The CDR3 nucleotides read TGCAGTGCTAGAGATCCAGGGCCCGGGACAGAAGCTTCACCCCTCCACTTT.

This clonotype was seen a few times. This chain connects TRBV6-1 to TRBJ2-7; TRBD1 matches 9 bases. Germline V gene lookup returns CDR1 MNHNS and CDR2 SASEGT. The CDR3 is made up of 15 amino acids. Trimming cost V 5 bases and J 3 bases; bases outside gene matches: 8. CDR3 sequence reads: CASSPLGQGNYEQYF. The CDR3 nucleotides are TGTGCCAGCAGTCCCCTCGGACAGGGGAACTACGAGCAGTACTTC.

Many counts were recorded for this clonotype. This sequence joins TRBV12-3 or TRBV12-4 and TRBJ1-2, with 10 bases identical to TRBD1. V dropped 3 bases and J dropped 8; count of bases not matched to a gene: 9. The CDR3 covers 15 residues. DNA of the CDR3: TGTGCCAGCAGTTTTCGTAGACAGGGGGCTGGAGGCTACACCTTC. Translating gives CASSFRRQGAGGYTF.

This clonotype was seen a handful of times. The rearrangement uses TRBV6-1 and TRBJ2-1; 8 nucleotides line up with TRBD2. V was pared by 5 bases and J by 9 bases, with 15 bases of the junction left unmatched. CDR1 and CDR2 from the germline V gene are MNHNS and SASEGT. This CDR3 region has 16 residues. The CDR3 DNA follows: TGTGCCAGCAGTACTCCCGCCGGGAGGGCAGGTGGTGAGCAGTTCTTC. It translates to CASSTPAGRAGGEQFF.

In this sample, this clonotype turned up a few times. The rearrangement links TRBV10-3 to TRBJ1-1; possibly TRBD1 for D (5 bases). This CDR3 spans 12 amino acids. Germline assignment: CDR1 ENHRY and CDR2 SYGVKD. Trimming stripped 4 bases from V and 5 bases from J, with 8 bases between. Here the CDR3 DNA reads TGTGCCATCAGTGCCGGGGGGACTGAAGCTTTCTTT. This encodes CAISAGGTEAFF.

There are a few counts of this clonotype. The genes are TRBV7-3 and TRBJ2-1; no clear D gene. Deletions cut 3 bases from V and 3 bases from J, with 12 bases between. In germline, CDR1 is SGHTA, CDR2 FQGTGA. The CDR3 covers 15 residues. The CDR3 DNA reads as TGTGCCAGCAGCTTCCAGACCTCCCTCTACAATGAGCAGTTCTTC. Protein: CASSFQTSLYNEQFF. Using reference TRBV7-3 and TRBJ2-1 for the parts outside the CDR3, the full variable domain is GAGVSQTPSNKVTEKGKYVELRCDPISGHTALYWYRQSLGQGPEFLIYFQGTGAADDSGLPNDRFFAVRPEGSVSTLKIQRTERGDSAVYLCASSFQTSLYNEQFFGPGTRLTVL.